This T cell receptor beta chain was found in a study of T cells in Graves' hyperthyroidism and ophthalmopathy. Turning to the study itself: Peripheral blood was secured at the point of initial diagnosis, before any treatment.

This CDR3 is 14 amino acids long. The germline V and J ends were trimmed by 0 bases and 4 bases, with 10 bases remaining between them. Germline values: CDR1 DFQATT, CDR2 SNEGSKA (reference sequence). PBMCs were derived from 9.5 to 10 ml fresh peripheral blood. Notes on the study in general: Onset of ophthalmopathy came a median approximately 6.5 months after the model predicted it. Among thyroid clonotypes expanded above 0.001, most also appeared in blood.

Points on this clonotype: Its antigen is unidentified.

TCR beta CDR3 regions were amplified from RNA. Primed by the HTBI set, a first-round RT-PCR was run on the TCR CDR3. From the multiplex PCR reads, TCRdb called clonotypes with MiXCR, one entry per CDR3 protein. This table holds around 620,000 distinct CDR3 sequences, roughly 15% found once. The TCR originated in a young woman with Graves' hyperthyroidism. The chain couples TRBV20-1 to TRBJ2-1; D ambiguous. Sequenced input: blood. The CDR3 reads CSARERKEYNEQFF. The CDR3 DNA reads TGCAGTGCTAGAGAGAGGAAAGAATACAATGAGCAGTTCTTC.